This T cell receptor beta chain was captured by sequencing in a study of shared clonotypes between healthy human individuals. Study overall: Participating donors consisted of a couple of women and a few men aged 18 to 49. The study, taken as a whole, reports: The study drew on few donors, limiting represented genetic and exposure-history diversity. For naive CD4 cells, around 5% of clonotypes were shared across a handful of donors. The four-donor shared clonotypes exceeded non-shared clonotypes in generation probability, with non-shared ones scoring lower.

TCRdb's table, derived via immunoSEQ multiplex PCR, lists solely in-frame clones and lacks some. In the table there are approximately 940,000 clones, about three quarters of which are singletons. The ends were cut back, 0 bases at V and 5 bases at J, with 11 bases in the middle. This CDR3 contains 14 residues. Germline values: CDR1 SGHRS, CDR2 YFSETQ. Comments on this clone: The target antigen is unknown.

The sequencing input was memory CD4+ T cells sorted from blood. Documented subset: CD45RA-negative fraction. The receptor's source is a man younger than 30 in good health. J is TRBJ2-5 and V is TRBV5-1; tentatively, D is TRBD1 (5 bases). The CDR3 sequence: CASSLGGLLETQYF. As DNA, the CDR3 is TGCGCCAGCAGCTTGGGGGGCCTGTTGGAGACCCAGTACTTC.